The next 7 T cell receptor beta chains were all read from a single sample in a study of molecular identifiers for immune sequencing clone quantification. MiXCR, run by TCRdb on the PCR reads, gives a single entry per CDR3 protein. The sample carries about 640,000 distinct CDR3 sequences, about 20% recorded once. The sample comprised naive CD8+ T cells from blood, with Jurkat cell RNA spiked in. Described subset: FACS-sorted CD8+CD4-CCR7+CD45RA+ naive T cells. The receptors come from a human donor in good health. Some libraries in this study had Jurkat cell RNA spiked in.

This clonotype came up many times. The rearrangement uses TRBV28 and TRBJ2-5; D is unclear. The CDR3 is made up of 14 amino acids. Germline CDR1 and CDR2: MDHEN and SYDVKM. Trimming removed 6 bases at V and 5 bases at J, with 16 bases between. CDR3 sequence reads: CASRMDLPTETQYF. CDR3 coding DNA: TGTGCCAGCAGGATGGACCTTCCTACGGAGACCCAGTACTTC.

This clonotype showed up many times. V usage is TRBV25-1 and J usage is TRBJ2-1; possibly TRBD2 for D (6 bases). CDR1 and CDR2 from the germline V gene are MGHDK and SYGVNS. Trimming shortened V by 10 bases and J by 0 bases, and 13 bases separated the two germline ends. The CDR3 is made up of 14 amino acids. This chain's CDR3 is CATTGGISYNEQFF. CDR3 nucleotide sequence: TGTGCCACCACTGGAGGGATCTCCTACAATGAGCAGTTCTTC.

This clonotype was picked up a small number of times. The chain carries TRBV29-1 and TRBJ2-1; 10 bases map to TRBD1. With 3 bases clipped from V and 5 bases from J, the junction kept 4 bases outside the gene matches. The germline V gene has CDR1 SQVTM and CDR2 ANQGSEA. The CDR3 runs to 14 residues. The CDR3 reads CSVDYGTGDNEQFF. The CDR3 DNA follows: TGCAGCGTTGACTACGGGACAGGGGACAATGAGCAGTTCTTC.

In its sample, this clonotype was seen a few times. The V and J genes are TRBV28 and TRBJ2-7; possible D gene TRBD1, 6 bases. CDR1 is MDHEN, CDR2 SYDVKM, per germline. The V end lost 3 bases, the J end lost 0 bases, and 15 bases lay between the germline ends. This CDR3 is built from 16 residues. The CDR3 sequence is CASSLKGGQTSYEQYF. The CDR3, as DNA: TGTGCCAGCAGTTTGAAAGGGGGACAAACCTCCTACGAGCAGTACTTC.

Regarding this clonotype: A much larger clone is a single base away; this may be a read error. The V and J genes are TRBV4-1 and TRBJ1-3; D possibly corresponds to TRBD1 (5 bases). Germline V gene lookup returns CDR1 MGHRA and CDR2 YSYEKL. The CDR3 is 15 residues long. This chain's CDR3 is CASSQAGEAGSTIYF. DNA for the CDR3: TGCGCCAGCAGCCAAGCGGGGGAGGCTGGAAGCACCATATATTTT.

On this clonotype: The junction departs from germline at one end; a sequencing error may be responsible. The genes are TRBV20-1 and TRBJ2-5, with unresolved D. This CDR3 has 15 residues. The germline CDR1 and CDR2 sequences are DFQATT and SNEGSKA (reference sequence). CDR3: CSARDIGNPQGTQYF. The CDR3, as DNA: TGCAGTGCTAGAGATATCGGAAACCCCCAAGGGACCCAGTACTTC.

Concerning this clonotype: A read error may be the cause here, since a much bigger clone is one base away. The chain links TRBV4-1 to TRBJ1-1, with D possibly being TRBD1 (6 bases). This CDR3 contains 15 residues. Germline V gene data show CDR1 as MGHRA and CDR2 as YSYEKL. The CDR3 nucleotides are TGCGCCAGCAGCCGAAAACAGGGACTTGACACTGAAACTTTCTTT. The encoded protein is CASSRKQGLDTETFF.